The present TCR beta chain was sequenced within a study of T cells in localized non-small cell lung cancer. Whole-study results and caveats: Greater T cell density in blood accompanied longer overall survival. When the top 100 tumor clones were examined, a median around 61 of them also appeared in the adjacent lung, which was paired and uninvolved. Sequencing involved a lone tumor region, leaving heterogeneity possible. Compared with tumor, uninvolved adjacent lung displayed greater T cell clonality, ranking highest overall.

The method was immunoSEQ multiplex PCR; TCRdb's version includes in-frame clones alone and lacks a portion of them. The table includes fewer than 7,000 clones, less than 40% detected once. There are a few counts of this clone. Antigen specificity is unknown. This receptor was taken from a male donor older than 55 with stage I squamous cell lung carcinoma. The sequenced sample was lung tumor tissue, obtained before any cancer treatment.

The CDR3 DNA reads as TGTGCCAGCAGTCCAGACAGGGGGCACGACTATGGCTACACCTTC. Residues: CASSPDRGHDYGYTF. The V and J genes are TRBV2 and TRBJ1-2, with TRBD1 matching 10 bases. The CDR3 spans 15 residues. V lost 5 bases to trimming and J lost 3 bases; unmatched junction nucleotides: 6. CDR1 is SNHLY and CDR2 is FYNNEI in the germline V gene.